What follows are 19 T cell receptor beta chains derived from one specimen sequenced in a study of blood T cell repertoires in COVID-19 (TCRdb year 2020). The library was obtained by the immunoSEQ multiplex PCR assay. TCRdb carries this immuneACCESS record with in-frame sequences only. Its versions omit some clonotypes, under half of them owing to an unresolved V gene in the studies checked, with the rest unexplained. The sample table holds some 60,000 clones, of which around 81% were seen once. Of the sample, approximately 10% is held by the ten largest clones. Sequencing was done on a sample of peripheral blood. The source is a man aged 80 or over with COVID-19, enrolled during active disease.

V usage is TRBV6-6 and J usage is TRBJ2-7; 11 bases align to TRBD1. V lost 9 bases, J lost 1 base, and 5 bases stayed unmatched. The CDR3 runs to 14 residues. Germline V CDR1 and CDR2: MNHNY, SVGAGI (reference sequence). The CDR3 spells CASQGQGASYEQYV. As DNA, the CDR3 is TGTGCCAGTCAAGGACAGGGGGCGTCCTACGAGCAGTACGTC.

The V gene is TRBV14, the J gene TRBJ2-3; 11 bases match TRBD2. The germline V gene has CDR1 SGHDN and CDR2 FVKESK. CDR3 length: 16 amino acids. With 1 base clipped from V and 7 bases from J, the junction kept 7 bases outside the gene matches. The CDR3 DNA is TGTGCCAGCAGCCAAGGGTTAGCGGGGGGGCTAAATACGCAGTATTTT. Its translation is CASSQGLAGGLNTQYF. Supplemented by reference TRBV14 and TRBJ2-3, the full variable domain reads EAGVTQFPSHSVIEKGQTVTLRCDPISGHDNLYWYRRVMGKEIKFLLHFVKESKQDESGMPNNRFLAERTGGTYSTLKVQPAELEDSGVYFCASSQGLAGGLNTQYFGPGTRLTVL.

This chain joins TRBV7-2 and TRBJ2-3; the D is unclear. The V gene lost 5 bases and the J gene lost 0 bases, with 9 bases spanning the gap. The CDR3 spans 14 residues. The germline V gene encodes CDR1 SGHTA and CDR2 FQGNSA. The CDR3, as DNA: TGTGCCAGCAGCGAATACCGGAGCACAGATACGCAGTATTTT. Protein product: CASSEYRSTDTQYF.

The chain employs TRBV7-9 and TRBJ2-1, with 10 positions matching TRBD2. There are 15 residues in the CDR3. With V trimmed by 5 bases and J by 2 bases, 3 bases remained unmatched. Germline V gene data show CDR1 as SEHNR and CDR2 as FQNEAQ (reference sequence). CDR3 sequence: CASSLTSGTYNEQFF. Here the CDR3 DNA reads TGTGCCAGCAGCCTAACTAGCGGGACCTACAATGAGCAGTTCTTC. Complete variable domain (other parts from reference TRBV7-9 and TRBJ2-1): DTGVSQNPRHKITKRGQNVTFRCDPISEHNRLYWYRQTLGQGPEFLTYFQNEAQLEKSRLLSDRFSAERPKGSFSTLEIQRTEQGDSAMYLCASSLTSGTYNEQFFGPGTRLTVL.

The rearrangement uses TRBV30 and TRBJ1-5, with D perhaps TRBD1 (5 bases). CDR1 is GTSNPN and CDR2 is SVGIG in the germline V gene (reference sequence). V gave up 0 bases and J gave up 3 bases, with 12 bases separating them. The CDR3 is made up of 15 amino acids. CDR3 loop: CAWSVLGQHNQPQHF. In DNA, the CDR3 is TGTGCCTGGAGTGTACTGGGGCAGCACAATCAGCCCCAGCATTTT.

The V call is TRBV7-2, the J call TRBJ1-1; 10 bases align to TRBD1. This CDR3 has 13 residues. Germline assignment: CDR1 SGHTA and CDR2 FQGNSA. The V gene end was trimmed by 1 base and the J gene end by 11 bases; junction bases not matched to a gene: 4. The CDR3 is CASSLDRQGAAFF. In DNA form, the CDR3 reads TGTGCCAGCAGCTTAGATCGACAGGGGGCGGCTTTCTTT. The complete variable domain, with remaining parts taken from reference TRBV7-2 and TRBJ1-1, reads GAGVSQSPSNKVTEKGKDVELRCDPISGHTALYWYRQSLGQGLEFLIYFQGNSAPDKSGLPSDRFSAERTGGSVSTLTIQRTQQEDSAVYLCASSLDRQGAAFFGQGTRLTVV.

The CDR3 is CASSQEGARGQPQHF. DNA for the CDR3: TGTGCCAGCAGCCAAGAGGGGGCCAGAGGTCAGCCCCAGCATTTT. The rearrangement joins TRBV3-1 (or the pseudogene TRBV3-2) to TRBJ1-5; D might be TRBD1 (6 bases). CDR3 size: 15 residues. Germline V CDR1 and CDR2: LGHDT, YNNKEL (reference sequence). V was clipped by 0 bases and J by 6 bases, with 12 bases between them.

The chain recombines TRBV29-1 with TRBJ1-1; maybe TRBD1 (5 bases). Trimming shortened V by 1 base and J by 11 bases, and 29 bases separated the two germline ends. Germline assignment: CDR1 SQVTM and CDR2 ANQGSEA. This CDR3 has 17 amino acids. CDR3 DNA sequence: TGCAGCGTTGAAGTGTCCGCCGGAGGTATCTCTACCCGGGGGGCTTTCTTT. It specifies CSVEVSAGGISTRGAFF. Full variable domain (remainder filled in from reference TRBV29-1 and TRBJ1-1): SAVISQKPSRDICQRGTSLTIQCQVDSQVTMMFWYRQQPGQSLTLIATANQGSEATYESGFVIDKFPISRPNLTFSTLTVSNMSPEDSSIYLCSVEVSAGGISTRGAFFGQGTRLTVV.

J is TRBJ1-3 and V is TRBV6-5; no clear D gene. V lost 7 bases to trimming and J lost 0 bases, with 10 bases between them. Germline V gene lookup returns CDR1 MNHEY and CDR2 SVGAGI. This CDR3 region has 14 residues. The chain's CDR3 is CASTNSYSGNTIYF. The CDR3 coding sequence is TGTGCCAGCACGAACAGCTACTCTGGAAACACCATATATTTT.

The rearrangement links TRBV5-6 to TRBJ2-7; 9 nucleotides match TRBD1. With 2 bases clipped from V and 0 bases from J, the junction kept 3 bases outside the gene matches. Germline CDR1 is SGHDT and CDR2 is YYEEEE. This CDR3 has 15 amino acids. CDR3 loop: CASSFRTGVSYEQYF. CDR3 in DNA: TGTGCCAGCAGCTTCCGGACAGGGGTCTCCTACGAGCAGTACTTC.

V and J are TRBV5-6 and TRBJ1-2, with D perhaps matching TRBD1 (5 bases). In germline, CDR1 is SGHDT, CDR2 YYEEEE. The CDR3 spans 15 residues. V shed 0 bases and J shed 5 bases, with 14 bases lying between them. The CDR3 sequence: CASSLDGNRPYGYTF. The CDR3, as DNA: TGTGCCAGCAGCTTGGATGGGAACAGGCCGTATGGCTACACCTTC.

The chain carries TRBV25-1 and TRBJ2-1; perhaps TRBD2 as D (6 bases). V lost 2 bases to trimming and J lost 1 base, with 18 bases between them. Germline assignment: CDR1 MGHDK and CDR2 SYGVNS. The CDR3 length is 18 residues. This CDR3 reads CASSETGLSIRSYNEQFF. CDR3 DNA: TGTGCCAGCAGTGAAACGGGACTCTCCATTCGGTCCTACAATGAGCAGTTCTTC.

This chain uses TRBV3-1 (or the pseudogene TRBV3-2) with TRBJ1-1; tentative D call: TRBD1 (5 bases). The CDR3 is 13 residues long. Germline values: CDR1 LGHDT, CDR2 YNNKEL (reference sequence). V was clipped by 3 bases and J by 4 bases, with 9 bases between them. In nucleotides, the CDR3 is TGTGCCAGCAGCCATCCGGGACTCACTGAAGCTTTCTTT. It encodes CASSHPGLTEAFF.

This clone turned up a few times. The CDR3 region has the DNA TGTGCCAGCAGTGAAGGCAGGTGGGATCAGCCCCAGCATTTT. Amino acids: CASSEGRWDQPQHF. The rearrangement links TRBV25-1 to TRBJ1-5; D call uncertain. CDR1 and CDR2 (germline): MGHDK, SYGVNS. V was clipped by 2 bases and J by 5 bases, with 10 bases between them. The CDR3 extends over 14 amino acids. Full variable domain (outside the CDR3, taken from reference TRBV25-1 and TRBJ1-5): EADIYQTPRYLVIGTGKKITLECSQTMGHDKMYWYQQDPGMELHLIHYSYGVNSTEKGDLSSESTVSRIRTEHFPLTLESARPSHTSQYLCASSEGRWDQPQHFGDGTRLSIL.

The chain joins TRBV4-3 to TRBJ1-3; TRBD1 aligns across 9 bases. V was pared by 4 bases and J by 8 bases, with 9 bases of the junction left unmatched. From germline, CDR1 is LGHNA and CDR2 YSLEER. The length of the CDR3 is 15 residues. DNA of the CDR3: TGCGCCAGCAGCCCGAGACCGGGACAGGGTGACACCATATATTTT. It translates to CASSPRPGQGDTIYF.

This clone was observed a single time. The genes are TRBV5-1 and TRBJ1-1; possibly TRBD1 for D (5 bases). Trimming stripped 3 bases from V and 4 bases from J, with 16 bases between. The CDR3 is made up of 15 amino acids. Germline CDR1 reads SGHRS; CDR2 reads YFSETQ. CDR3 sequence (DNA): TGCGCCAGCAGCTGGGACTCTGGGAGGGGCACTGAAGCTTTCTTT. Its protein is CASSWDSGRGTEAFF.

The chain carries TRBV30 and TRBJ1-5; D is ambiguous. Trimming stripped 2 bases from V and 6 bases from J, with 14 bases between. The germline V gene encodes CDR1 GTSNPN and CDR2 SVGIG (reference sequence). CDR3 length equals 14 residues. CDR3 sequence reads: CAWSLNGRAQPQHF. In DNA, the CDR3 is TGTGCCTGGAGTCTTAACGGGAGGGCTCAGCCCCAGCATTTT. Full variable domain (missing parts from reference TRBV30 and TRBJ1-5): SQTIHQWPATLVQPVGSPLSLECTVEGTSNPNLYWYRQAAGRGLQLLFYSVGIGQISSEVPQNLSASRPQDRQFILSSKKLLLSDSGFYLCAWSLNGRAQPQHFGDGTRLSIL.

The V gene is TRBV9, the J gene TRBJ2-1; D perhaps matches TRBD2 (6 bases). The germline gives CDR1 SGDLS, CDR2 YYNGEE. The CDR3 covers 13 residues. V lost 3 bases and J lost 9, with 13 bases in between. This CDR3 reads CASSETGSGEQFF. CDR3 coding DNA: TGTGCCAGCAGCGAAACCGGGAGCGGTGAGCAGTTCTTC.

This clone was seen only a few times. The J gene is TRBJ1-1, the V gene TRBV29-1; D might be TRBD1 (6 bases). Trimming shortened V by 7 bases and J by 13 bases, and 22 bases separated the two germline ends. This CDR3 has 12 amino acids. Germline-derived CDR1 and CDR2 are SQVTM and ANQGSEA. The CDR3 region has the DNA TGCAGCGCCGCCCTACAGGGAACTGTAGTTTTCTTT. This translates into CSAALQGTVVFF.